What follows are 13 T cell receptor beta chains derived from one specimen sequenced in a study of blood T cells in healthy people across ages. Alongside a J-beta primer mix, a sample-barcoded 5' primer served in a second PCR lasting about 7 to 11 cycles. TCRdb fed the 5' RACE reads into MiXCR, producing one record per CDR3 protein. Of about 800,000 distinct CDR3 sequences detected, about 25% appear once; the ten largest clones hold more than 3%. The data also belong to a second study, concerning T cells of mothers and their children.

The sequenced sample consisted of blood. These receptors were collected from a boy aged 10-17 years in good health.

The chain has TRBV29-1 and TRBJ2-7, with 7 bases matching TRBD1. CDR3 size: 13 residues. Germline V gives CDR1 SQVTM, CDR2 ANQGSEA. Trimming took 4 bases from V and 3 from J; bases not matched to a gene: 6. CDR3 DNA sequence: TGCAGCGTTGGACAGGGTTTGCGCTACGAGCAGTACTTC. Residues: CSVGQGLRYEQYF.

The V call is TRBV27, the J call TRBJ2-2, with D uncertain. The germline gives CDR1 MNHEY, CDR2 SMNVEV (reference sequence). The CDR3 loop spans 14 amino acids. Trimming shortened V by 4 bases and J by 0 bases, and 6 bases separated the two germline ends. The CDR3 is CASSWSTNTGELFF. DNA for the CDR3: TGTGCCAGCAGTTGGTCCACGAACACCGGGGAGCTGTTTTTT.

This clonotype was picked up a small number of times. The chain has TRBV18 and TRBJ1-1, with D hard to call. The CDR3 extends over 16 amino acids. Trimming took off 3 bases at V and 1 base at J, with 15 bases between the two ends. Germline-derived CDR1 and CDR2 are KGHSH and LQKENI. The CDR3, as DNA: TGTGCCAGCTCACCTACGGCCAGAGGGAGGAACACTGAAGCTTTCTTT. It is translated as CASSPTARGRNTEAFF.

The chain combines TRBV28 with TRBJ2-5; unclear D gene. V was clipped by 3 bases and J by 1 base, with 12 bases between them. The germline CDR1 and CDR2 sequences are MDHEN and SYDVKM. This CDR3 spans 15 amino acids. CDR3 bases: TGTGCCAGCAGTTTGGTTAGAGTGGGCCAAGAGACCCAGTACTTC. Translating gives CASSLVRVGQETQYF.

Comment on this clonotype: This CDR3 fails to terminate in the conserved phenylalanine or tryptophan, so it likely reflects a read error. The J gene is TRBJ2-3, the V gene TRBV24-1, with a weak D call TRBD2 (5 bases). Germline V gives CDR1 KGHDR, CDR2 SFDVKD. The CDR3 length is 12 residues. The V end lost 7 bases, the J end lost 2 bases, and 6 bases lay between the germline ends. CDR3 residues: CATSGDTDTQYL. CDR3 nucleotides: TGTGCCACCAGCGGGGACACAGATACGCAGTATCTT.

The chain recombines TRBV28 with TRBJ1-2, with D tentatively TRBD1 (6 bases). Germline CDR1 reads MDHEN; CDR2 reads SYDVKM. This CDR3 spans 15 amino acids. Between the trimmed V and J ends, which lost 6 bases and 0 bases, there was a span of 14 bases. CDR3 residues: CASRLGGTSNYGYTF. CDR3 in DNA: TGTGCCAGCAGACTAGGGGGGACATCTAACTATGGCTACACCTTC.

This clonotype was picked up a small number of times. The chain has TRBV7-2 and TRBJ1-5, with D possibly being TRBD1 (5 bases). Per the germline V gene, CDR1 is SGHTA and CDR2 is FQGNSA. This CDR3 is built from 16 residues. Trimming pared 3 bases from V and 0 bases from J, leaving 12 bases between. For the CDR3, the DNA is TGTGCCAGCAGCTTGGGGCCGCCTTATAGCAATCAGCCCCAGCATTTT. Translating gives CASSLGPPYSNQPQHF.

The V and J genes are TRBV2 and TRBJ1-1; maybe TRBD1 (5 bases). The V end lost 8 bases, the J end lost 4 bases, and 14 bases lay between the germline ends. The CDR3 runs to 13 residues. Germline CDR1 is SNHLY and CDR2 is FYNNEI. DNA of the CDR3: TGTGCCAGCGGAATAGAGGGGAGCACTGAAGCTTTCTTT. Translation gives CASGIEGSTEAFF.

CDR3 in amino acids: CASSVVSNYGYTF. CDR3 DNA: TGTGCCAGCAGCGTAGTTAGCAACTATGGCTACACCTTC. V and J are TRBV9 and TRBJ1-2; D remains ambiguous. The CDR3 is 13 residues long. With 0 bases removed from V and 2 bases from J, the gap between germline ends came to 5 bases. Germline V CDR1 and CDR2: SGDLS, YYNGEE.

This clonotype showed up just a few times. The chain employs TRBV11-2 and TRBJ1-4; the D gene is possibly TRBD1 (6 bases). There are 15 residues in the CDR3. The V and J ends lost 4 bases and 3 bases respectively, with 12 bases between them. Germline assignment: CDR1 SGHAT and CDR2 FQNNGV. CDR3 nucleotide sequence: TGTGCCAGCAGCTCTACCAGGACAGCTAATGAAAAACTGTTTTTT. Translating gives CASSSTRTANEKLFF.

V is TRBV7-9 and J is TRBJ2-5; maybe TRBD2 (6 bases). V lost 4 bases and J lost 11, with 20 bases in between. There are 14 residues in the CDR3. Per germline, CDR1 SEHNR and CDR2 FQNEAQ (reference sequence). The CDR3 nucleotides read TGTGCCAGCAGCTCACGGGCCCAGGAGGGTGAGCAGTACTTC. This codes for CASSSRAQEGEQYF.

The chain employs TRBV2 and TRBJ2-2; 7 bases align to TRBD1. The V gene end was trimmed by 6 bases and the J gene end by 6 bases; junction bases not matched to a gene: 4. Germline V gene sequence: CDR1 SNHLY, CDR2 FYNNEI. The CDR3 covers 13 residues. CDR3 protein: CASSGTGAGELFF. The CDR3 region has the DNA TGTGCCAGCAGCGGTACAGGGGCCGGGGAGCTGTTTTTT.

The chain recombines TRBV3-1 with TRBJ2-7; TRBD1 aligns across 7 bases. The length of the CDR3 is 16 residues. Per germline, CDR1 LGHDT and CDR2 YNNKEL (reference sequence). The junction had 9 bases not matched to a gene; V was cut back by 4 bases and J by 0 bases. CDR3 amino acids: CASSPRDRRSSYEQYF. The CDR3 coding sequence is TGTGCCAGCAGCCCCAGGGACAGAAGGTCCTCCTACGAGCAGTACTTC.